The 18 T cell receptor beta chains presented below share a single source sample, sequenced in a study of patients and donors after allogeneic stem cell transplantation. TCRdb recomputed calls from the RT-PCR reads with MiXCR, one row per CDR3 protein. The sample includes about a million distinct CDR3 sequences, under 20% of them seen just once. The sequenced sample consisted of blood, either unsorted or a sorted T cell fraction (not recorded which). The receptor set was obtained from a human donor who was either an allogeneic HSCT recipient or a stem cell or donor lymphocyte infusion donor (not recorded which). It is not recorded whose cells these are; they may come from a transplant donor.

This clonotype was observed a handful of times. The chain links TRBV5-1 to TRBJ2-2; the D gene is possibly TRBD2 (7 bases). CDR1 and CDR2 from the germline V gene are SGHRS and YFSETQ. Deletions cut 6 bases from V and 6 bases from J, with 27 bases between. The CDR3 contains 18 residues. CDR3 coding DNA: TGCGCCAGCACCAAATCCCCACCGGGGGGCGTTTCGGCCGGGGAGCTGTTTTTT. This codes for CASTKSPPGGVSAGELFF.

V is TRBV9 and J is TRBJ1-1; no clear D gene. CDR1 is SGDLS and CDR2 is YYNGEE in the germline V gene. The CDR3 consists of 13 residues. V was cut by 4 bases and J by 3 bases, with 10 bases left in between. The CDR3 here is CASSPSIDTEAFF. The CDR3, as DNA: TGTGCCAGCAGCCCCTCGATAGACACTGAAGCTTTCTTT.

This clonotype was seen a handful of times. This chain connects TRBV29-1 to TRBJ2-1; TRBD2 agrees at 9 bases. The J segment lost 5 bases and the V segment lost 2 bases, leaving 16 bases of the junction unmatched. Looked up from germline, CDR1 is SQVTM and CDR2 is ANQGSEA. The CDR3 contains 18 residues. CDR3 residues: CSVEPGGLLAGTDNEQFF. The DNA for the CDR3 is TGCAGCGTTGAACCCGGCGGCCTGCTAGCGGGGACCGACAATGAGCAGTTCTTC.

The sample holds a few counts of this clonotype. This sequence joins TRBV29-1 and TRBJ2-7; TRBD2 matches 9 bases. This CDR3 spans 14 amino acids. Per germline, CDR1 SQVTM and CDR2 ANQGSEA. The J segment lost 7 bases and the V segment lost 0 bases, leaving 7 bases of the junction unmatched. The CDR3: CSVEDHSGSGEQYF. The CDR3 bases are TGCAGCGTTGAAGATCATAGCGGGAGTGGAGAGCAGTACTTC.

J is TRBJ2-7 and V is TRBV7-8; TRBD1 aligns across 8 bases. The CDR3 consists of 16 residues. Germline CDR1 SGHVS, CDR2 FQNEAQ. The J segment lost 1 base and the V segment lost 4 bases, leaving 9 bases of the junction unmatched. CDR3 sequence: CASSSLGQADSYEQYF. DNA for the CDR3: TGTGCCAGCAGCTCCTTGGGACAGGCCGATTCCTACGAGCAGTACTTC. Complete variable domain (other parts from reference TRBV7-8 and TRBJ2-7): GAGVSQSPRYKVAKRGQDVALRCDPISGHVSLFWYQQALGQGPEFLTYFQNEAQLDKSGLPSDRFFAERPEGSVSTLKIQRTQQEDSAVYLCASSSLGQADSYEQYFGPGTRLTVT.

V usage is TRBV18 and J usage is TRBJ2-2, with 7 bases aligning to TRBD1. The CDR3 sequence is 13 residues long. The V and J ends lost 1 base and 10 bases, in that order; junction bases with no gene match: 3. Germline values: CDR1 KGHSH, CDR2 LQKENI. The CDR3, as DNA: TGTGCCAGCTCACCACGGACAGGAAAGGAGCTGTTTTTT. It is translated as CASSPRTGKELFF. Using reference TRBV18 and TRBJ2-2 for the parts outside the CDR3, the full variable domain is NAGVMQNPRHLVRRRGQEARLRCSPMKGHSHVYWYRQLPEEGLKFMVYLQKENIIDESGMPKERFSAEFPKEGPSILRIQQVVRGDSAAYFCASSPRTGKELFFGEGSRLTVL.

This clonotype occurred a few times. The conserved phenylalanine or tryptophan normally closing the CDR3 is absent here, so this likely arose from a read error. No DNA is shown, since the ends of the CDR3 on it are uncertain; the CDR3 is the one TCRdb lists. The rearrangement joins TRBV3-1 to TRBJ1-4; TRBD1 is the table's D call, not checked against the DNA. The CDR3 length is 10 residues, termini included. Germline V CDR1 and CDR2: LGHDT, YNNKEL (reference sequence). This CDR3 is CASSPGTRQV.

This clonotype was seen a handful of times. This chain uses TRBV4-3 with TRBJ2-2; 7 nucleotides line up with TRBD1. The J segment lost 9 bases and the V segment lost 4 bases, leaving 5 bases of the junction unmatched. Germline CDR1 reads LGHNA; CDR2 reads YSLEER. The CDR3 runs to 13 residues. This CDR3 is CASSLNRGRELFF. DNA for the CDR3: TGCGCCAGCAGCCTGAACAGGGGCAGGGAGCTGTTTTTT.

This chain joins TRBV13 and TRBJ1-2; TRBD1 matches 7 bases. From germline, CDR1 is PRHDT and CDR2 FYEKMQ (reference sequence). The CDR3 length is 15 residues. V shed 3 bases, J shed 4 bases, and the junction held 8 bases outside the gene matches. CDR3 in amino acids: CASSLGAGTAYGYTF. The CDR3 DNA follows: TGTGCCAGCAGCTTGGGGGCCGGGACAGCCTATGGCTACACCTTC.

The J gene is TRBJ1-1, the V gene TRBV12-3 or TRBV12-4, with D possibly matching TRBD1 (5 bases). The V gene lost 7 bases and the J gene lost 6 bases, with 9 bases spanning the gap. The CDR3 is made up of 11 amino acids. The CDR3 protein is CASMVGAEAFF. CDR3 coding DNA: TGTGCCAGCATGGTAGGGGCTGAAGCTTTCTTT.

The chain links TRBV6-1 to TRBJ1-2; maybe TRBD1 (5 bases). Germline CDR1 reads MNHNS; CDR2 reads SASEGT. V gave up 5 bases and J gave up 3 bases, with 13 bases separating them. The CDR3 is 14 amino acids. The CDR3 coding sequence is TGTGCCAGCAGTCGAGGGGAGCGCTACTATGGCTACACCTTC. Translated: CASSRGERYYGYTF.

The chain is built from TRBV5-1 and TRBJ1-4; D is perhaps TRBD1 (5 bases). The CDR3 consists of 15 residues. The ends were cut back, 4 bases at V and 6 bases at J, with 16 bases in the middle. Looked up from germline, CDR1 is SGHRS and CDR2 is YFSETQ. The CDR3 nucleotides read TGCGCCAGCAGCAATCCGGGGGTCGGAGATGAAAAACTGTTTTTT. It specifies CASSNPGVGDEKLFF. The whole variable domain, remainder taken from reference TRBV5-1 and TRBJ1-4, is KAGVTQTPRYLIKTRGQQVTLSCSPISGHRSVSWYQQTPGQGLQFLFEYFSETQRNKGNFPGRFSGRQFSNSRSEMNVSTLELGDSALYLCASSNPGVGDEKLFFGSGTQLSVL.

V gene TRBV5-1 combines with J gene TRBJ1-1; D remains unclear. Germline lookup yields CDR1 SGHRS and CDR2 YFSETQ. V was clipped by 0 bases and J by 1 base, with 13 bases between them. The CDR3 is made up of 16 amino acids. As DNA, the CDR3 is TGCGCCAGCAGCTTGGGGGCCGTGGGGTCGAACACTGAAGCTTTCTTT. It specifies CASSLGAVGSNTEAFF.

This clonotype was counted only a few times. The rearrangement joins TRBV20-1 to TRBJ2-1; possibly TRBD2 for D (5 bases). The ends were cut back, 5 bases at V and 8 bases at J, with 10 bases in the middle. Germline CDR1 DFQATT, CDR2 SNEGSKA (reference sequence). The CDR3 runs 11 residues. CDR3 nucleotides: TGCAGTGCTGGACTGTCCCATGAGCAGTTCTTC. Its protein product is CSAGLSHEQFF.

This chain uses TRBV6-5 with TRBJ2-5; no reliable D call. The V gene lost 4 bases and the J gene lost 5 bases, with 20 bases spanning the gap. The CDR3 covers 16 residues. Germline V gene lookup returns CDR1 MNHEY and CDR2 SVGAGI. The CDR3 coding sequence is TGTGCCAGCAGTTCCAAAAAAGTTCTTCTCGGGGAGACCCAGTACTTC. This encodes CASSSKKVLLGETQYF.

The J gene is TRBJ2-7, the V gene TRBV20-1, with D possibly TRBD2 on 7 matching bases. Germline V gene sequence: CDR1 DFQATT, CDR2 SNEGSKA (reference sequence). The CDR3 sequence is 15 residues long. The V end was cut by 5 bases, the J end by 5 bases, with 22 bases between. In nucleotides, the CDR3 is TGCAGTGCTCCTCGGGGGGCAGGGCTGATACACGAGCAGTACTTC. Translating gives CSAPRGAGLIHEQYF.

The V and J genes are TRBV4-3 and TRBJ2-5; D call uncertain. The CDR3 consists of 15 residues. Germline CDR1 LGHNA, CDR2 YSLEER. V lost 0 bases to trimming and J lost 2 bases, with 10 bases between them. CDR3 bases: TGCGCCAGCAGCCAAGAGGCAGAGCGACAAGAGACCCAGTACTTC. Its translation is CASSQEAERQETQYF.

This clonotype was picked up a small number of times. The chain recombines TRBV7-2 with TRBJ2-3; TRBD1 might be the D (5 bases). Trimming cost V 5 bases and J 2 bases, with 14 bases left between them. CDR1 SGHTA and CDR2 FQGNSA come from the germline V gene. The CDR3 contains 15 residues. CDR3 loop: CASSPRQPSTDTQYF. The CDR3 nucleotides are TGTGCCAGCAGCCCAAGACAGCCATCCACAGATACGCAGTATTTT.